Following are 6 T cell receptor beta chains from one sample sequenced in a study of cytomegalovirus exposure and HLA in healthy donors. The primer mix had 60 Vbeta and 13 Jbeta primers. Sequenced by immunoSEQ multiplex PCR; TCRdb stores in-frame clones only, minus some. The sample consists of 130,000 or so clones, roughly four fifths of them appearing once. The sequenced sample consisted of PBMCs. The source is a man between 18 and 35 years old in good health and CMV-seronegative.

The J gene is TRBJ2-2, the V gene TRBV7-7; TRBD1 matches at 7 bases. Per the germline V gene, CDR1 is SSHAT and CDR2 is FNYEAQ (reference sequence). This CDR3 is 16 amino acids long. The J segment lost 4 bases and the V segment lost 2 bases, leaving 7 bases of the junction unmatched. The chain's CDR3 is CASSLPPPGGTGELFF. DNA of the CDR3: TGTGCCAGCAGCTTACCCCCTCCAGGGGGCACCGGGGAGCTGTTTTTT.

V gene TRBV7-9 combines with J gene TRBJ1-2, with 7 bases that match TRBD1. The CDR3 extends over 17 amino acids. Germline V gene lookup returns CDR1 SEHNR and CDR2 FQNEAQ (reference sequence). V dropped 2 bases and J dropped 5; count of bases not matched to a gene: 14. In DNA, the CDR3 is TGTGCCAGCAGCTTATGGGACAGAACCACCGAAGGGTATGGCTACACCTTC. It encodes CASSLWDRTTEGYGYTF.

This clone was counted once. The chain uses TRBV5-1 and TRBJ2-1, with D possibly being TRBD2 (6 bases). The CDR3 has 14 amino acids. Looked up from germline, CDR1 is SGHRS and CDR2 is YFSETQ. The ends were cut back, 7 bases at V and 2 bases at J, with 13 bases in the middle. CDR3 protein: CASGLGGTYNEQFF. The CDR3 DNA reads as TGCGCCAGCGGGCTTGGAGGGACCTACAATGAGCAGTTCTTC.

This chain links TRBV6-1 with TRBJ2-6, with TRBD1 matching 7 bases. This CDR3 is built from 15 residues. Germline V CDR1 and CDR2: MNHNS, SASEGT. Trimming cost V 5 bases and J 0 bases; bases outside gene matches: 1. CDR3 amino acids: CASSRTGSGANVLTF. As DNA, the CDR3 is TGTGCCAGCAGTCGGACAGGCTCTGGGGCCAACGTCCTGACTTTC.

The V and J genes are TRBV9 and TRBJ1-2; TRBD1 matches at 8 bases. From germline, CDR1 is SGDLS and CDR2 YYNGEE. The V and J ends lost 2 bases and 4 bases, in that order; junction bases with no gene match: 7. The CDR3 has 15 amino acids. This CDR3 is CASSVKTGDAYGYTF. The CDR3 DNA follows: TGTGCCAGCAGCGTTAAGACAGGGGACGCCTATGGCTACACCTTC.

There are a few counts of this clone. This rearrangement joins TRBV7-9 to TRBJ1-2; D is unclear. V was shortened by 4 bases and J by 5 bases, with 8 bases between the two germline ends. This CDR3 has 12 residues. The germline V gene encodes CDR1 SEHNR and CDR2 FQNEAQ (reference sequence). The CDR3 nucleotides are TGTGCCAGCAGCTCAGGCGATTATGGCTACACCTTC. Translated, it gives CASSSGDYGYTF.